The entry that follows covers one T cell receptor (beta chain) sequence. These data are taken from a study of blood T cell repertoires in COVID-19. Using immunoSEQ multiplex PCR, the repertoire was profiled, and TCRdb retains in-frame clones only, with some absent. The profile covers some 180,000 clones, with roughly 79% appearing a single time and around 10% taken by the ten largest. Sequences were obtained from peripheral blood. The receptor was isolated from a middle-aged woman with COVID-19, enrolled during active disease.

The CDR3 loop reads CAWSKARVNTEAFF. CDR3 DNA sequence: TGTGCCTGGAGCAAGGCCAGGGTGAACACTGAAGCTTTCTTT. The V and J genes are TRBV30 and TRBJ1-1, with a tentative D call TRBD1 (5 bases). The CDR3 is 14 amino acids. V lost 3 bases and J 0 bases, leaving 11 bases between the germline ends. Germline V gene sequence: CDR1 GTSNPN, CDR2 SVGIG (reference sequence).